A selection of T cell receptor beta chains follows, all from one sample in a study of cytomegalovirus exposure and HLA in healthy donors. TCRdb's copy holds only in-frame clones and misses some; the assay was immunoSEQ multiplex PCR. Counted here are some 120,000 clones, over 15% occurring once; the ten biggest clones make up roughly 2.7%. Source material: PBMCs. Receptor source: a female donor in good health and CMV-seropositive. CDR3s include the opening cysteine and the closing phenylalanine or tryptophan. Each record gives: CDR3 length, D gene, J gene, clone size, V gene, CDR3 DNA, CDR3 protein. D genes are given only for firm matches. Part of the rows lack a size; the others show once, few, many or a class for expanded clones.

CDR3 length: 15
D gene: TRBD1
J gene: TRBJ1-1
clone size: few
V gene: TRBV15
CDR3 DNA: TGTGCCACCAGCAATAGGGACAGGGAGGGCACTGAAGCTTTCTTT
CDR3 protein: CATSNRDREGTEAFF

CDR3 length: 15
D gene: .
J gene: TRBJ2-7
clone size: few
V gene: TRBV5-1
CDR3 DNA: TGCGCCAGCAGCTTGTTATCGGTTCGAACCTACGAGCAGTACTTC
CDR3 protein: CASSLLSVRTYEQYF

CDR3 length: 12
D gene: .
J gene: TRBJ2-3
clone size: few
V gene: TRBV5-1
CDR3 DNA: TGCGCCAGCAGCTTTAACACAGATACGCAGTATTTT
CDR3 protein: CASSFNTDTQYF

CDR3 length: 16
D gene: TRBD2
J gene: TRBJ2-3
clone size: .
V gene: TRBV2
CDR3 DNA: TGTGCCAGCAGTGAGATTTCGCTAGCGGGAACAGATACGCAGTATTTT
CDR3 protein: CASSEISLAGTDTQYF

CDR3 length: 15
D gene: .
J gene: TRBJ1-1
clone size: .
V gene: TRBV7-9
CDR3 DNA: TGTGCCAGCAGCGGACGGGGAGGGGGGAACACTGAAGCTTTCTTT
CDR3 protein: CASSGRGGGNTEAFF

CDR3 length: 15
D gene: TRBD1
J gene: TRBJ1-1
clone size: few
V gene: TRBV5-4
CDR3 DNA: TGTGCCAGCAGCCGCCGACAGGGGGGAAACACTGAAGCTTTCTTT
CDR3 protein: CASSRRQGGNTEAFF

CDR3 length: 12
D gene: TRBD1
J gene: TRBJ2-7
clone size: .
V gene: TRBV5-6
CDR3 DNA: TGTGCCAGCAGATACAGGGGCTACGAGCAGTACTTC
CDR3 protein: CASRYRGYEQYF

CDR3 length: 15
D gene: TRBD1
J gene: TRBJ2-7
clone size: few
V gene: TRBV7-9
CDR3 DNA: TGTGCCAGCAGCTTAGCACAGGGGGCCGGCTACGAGCAGTACTTC
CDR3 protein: CASSLAQGAGYEQYF

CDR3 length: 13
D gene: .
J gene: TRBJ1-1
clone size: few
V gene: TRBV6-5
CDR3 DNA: TGTGCCAGCAGTTATCGCCCGGGGGGCGTAGCTTTCTTT
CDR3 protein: CASSYRPGGVAFF

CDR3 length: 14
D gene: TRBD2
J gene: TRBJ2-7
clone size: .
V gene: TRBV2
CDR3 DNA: TGTGCCAGCAGACCCAGGGACTACTCCTACGAGCAGTACTTC
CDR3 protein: CASRPRDYSYEQYF

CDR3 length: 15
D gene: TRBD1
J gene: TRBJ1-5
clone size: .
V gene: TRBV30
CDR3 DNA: TGTGCCTGGAGACCGGGACAGGGGGCAGATCAGCCCCAGCATTTT
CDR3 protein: CAWRPGQGADQPQHF

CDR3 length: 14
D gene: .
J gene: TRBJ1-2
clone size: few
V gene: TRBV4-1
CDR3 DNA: TGCGCCAGCAGCCAAGACAGGAATAACTATGGCTACACCTTC
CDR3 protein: CASSQDRNNYGYTF

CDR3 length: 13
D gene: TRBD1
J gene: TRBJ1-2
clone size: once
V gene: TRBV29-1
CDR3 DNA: TGCAGCGTTCGGACAGGGCCCCCTCCGGGCTACACCTTC
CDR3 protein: CSVRTGPPPGYTF

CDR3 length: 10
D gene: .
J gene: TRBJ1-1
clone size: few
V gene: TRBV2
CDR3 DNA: TGTGCCAGCAGGCAGCGTGAAGCTTTCTTT
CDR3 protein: CASRQREAFF

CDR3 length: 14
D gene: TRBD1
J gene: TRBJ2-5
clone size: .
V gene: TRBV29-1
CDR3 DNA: TGCAGCGTTGTTCTACAGGGGCATCAAGAGACCCAGTACTTC
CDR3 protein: CSVVLQGHQETQYF

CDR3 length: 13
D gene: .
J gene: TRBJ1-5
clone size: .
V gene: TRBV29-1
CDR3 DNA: TGCAGCGCCGCGGCCCATAGCAATCAGCCCCAGCATTTT
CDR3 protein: CSAAAHSNQPQHF

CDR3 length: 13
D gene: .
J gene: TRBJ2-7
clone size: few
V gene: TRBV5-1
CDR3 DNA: TGCGCCAGCAGCTTGGGGACGGGGTACGAGCAGTACTTC
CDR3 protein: CASSLGTGYEQYF

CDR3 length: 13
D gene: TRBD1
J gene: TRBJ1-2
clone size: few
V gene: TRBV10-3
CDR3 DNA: TGTGCCATCAGAGGGACAGGGAGGGGTGGCTACACCTTC
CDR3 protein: CAIRGTGRGGYTF

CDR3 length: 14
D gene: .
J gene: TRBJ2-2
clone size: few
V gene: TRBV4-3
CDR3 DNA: TGCGCCAGCAACCTAGCGCTTCGGACCGGGGAGCTGTTTTTT
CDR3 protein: CASNLALRTGELFF

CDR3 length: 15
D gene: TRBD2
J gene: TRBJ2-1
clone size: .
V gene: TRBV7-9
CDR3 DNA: TGTGCCAGCACCCCGGGGGGGGCCCCGGGGAATGAGCAGTTCTTC
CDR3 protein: CASTPGGAPGNEQFF

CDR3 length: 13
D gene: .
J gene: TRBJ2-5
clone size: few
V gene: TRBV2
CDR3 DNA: TGTGCCAGCAGCGACCCAGGCCAAGAGACCCAGTACTTC
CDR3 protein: CASSDPGQETQYF

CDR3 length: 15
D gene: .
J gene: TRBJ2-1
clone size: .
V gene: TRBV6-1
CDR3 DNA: TGTGCCAGCAGTGCCGAGAGAAGCTCCTACAATGAGCAGTTCTTC
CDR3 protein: CASSAERSSYNEQFF

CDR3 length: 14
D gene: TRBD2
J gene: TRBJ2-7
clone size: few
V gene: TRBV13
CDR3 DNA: TGTGCCAGCAGCTTGACTAGCGGGGACTACGAGCAGTACTTC
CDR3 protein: CASSLTSGDYEQYF

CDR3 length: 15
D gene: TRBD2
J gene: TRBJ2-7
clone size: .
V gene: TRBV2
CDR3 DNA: TGTGCCAGCAGTGAAACAGCGGGAGTCTTGTACGAGCAGTACTTC
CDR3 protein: CASSETAGVLYEQYF

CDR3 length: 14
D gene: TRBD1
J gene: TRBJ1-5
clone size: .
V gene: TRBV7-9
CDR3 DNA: TGTGCCAGCAGCTCACAGGGGGTCAATCAGCCCCAGCATTTT
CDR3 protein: CASSSQGVNQPQHF

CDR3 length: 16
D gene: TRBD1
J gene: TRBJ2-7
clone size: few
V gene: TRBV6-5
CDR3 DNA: TGTGCCAGCAGTTACCGGACGACAGGGGCATCCTACGAGCAGTACTTC
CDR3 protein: CASSYRTTGASYEQYF

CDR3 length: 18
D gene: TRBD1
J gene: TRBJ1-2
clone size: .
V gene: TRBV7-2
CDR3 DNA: TGTGCCAGCAGTTCTAATAACAGGGGGCGCGAGCTTTACTATGGCTACACCTTC
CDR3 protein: CASSSNNRGRELYYGYTF

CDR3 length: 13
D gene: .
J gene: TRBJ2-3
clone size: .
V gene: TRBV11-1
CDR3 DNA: TGTGCCAGCAGCTTGGCAGGGGCAGATACGCAGTATTTT
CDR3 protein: CASSLAGADTQYF

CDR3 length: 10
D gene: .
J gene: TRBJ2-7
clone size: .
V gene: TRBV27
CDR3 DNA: TGTGCCAGCAGTTGGCCCGAGCAGTACTTC
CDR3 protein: CASSWPEQYF

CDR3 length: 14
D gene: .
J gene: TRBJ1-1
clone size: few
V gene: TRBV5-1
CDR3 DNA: TGCGCCAGCAGCCAAGCCGAGTTGAACACTGAAGCTTTCTTT
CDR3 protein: CASSQAELNTEAFF

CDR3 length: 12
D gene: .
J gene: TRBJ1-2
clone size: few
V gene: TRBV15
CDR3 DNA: TGTGCCACCAGCAGAGATCAATTTGGCTACACCTTC
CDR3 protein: CATSRDQFGYTF

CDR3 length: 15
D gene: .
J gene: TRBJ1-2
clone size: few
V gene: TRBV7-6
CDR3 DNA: TGTGCCAGCAGCCCGGAGACAGGCTATCACTATGGCTACACCTTC
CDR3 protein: CASSPETGYHYGYTF

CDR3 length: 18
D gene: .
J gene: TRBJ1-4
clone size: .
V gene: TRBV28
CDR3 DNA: TGTGCCAGCAGTTTACGGCGGGACTCCGGACCTGTCTTTGAAAAACTGTTTTTT
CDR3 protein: CASSLRRDSGPVFEKLFF

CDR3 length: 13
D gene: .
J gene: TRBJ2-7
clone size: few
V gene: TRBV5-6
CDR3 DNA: TGTGCCAGCAGCGCGAGCCTAGTCTACGAGCAGTACTTC
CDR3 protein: CASSASLVYEQYF

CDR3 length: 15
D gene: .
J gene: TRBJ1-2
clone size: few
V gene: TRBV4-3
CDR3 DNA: TGCGCCAGCAGCGTCTTTAGGGGCCCCAACTATGGCTACACCTTC
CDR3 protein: CASSVFRGPNYGYTF

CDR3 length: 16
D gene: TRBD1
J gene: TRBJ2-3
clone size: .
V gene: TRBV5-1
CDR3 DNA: TGCGCCAGCAGCTTGTCAGGGACAGGTTGGTCAGATACGCAGTATTTT
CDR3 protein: CASSLSGTGWSDTQYF

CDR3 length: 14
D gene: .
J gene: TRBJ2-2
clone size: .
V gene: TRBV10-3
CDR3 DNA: TGTGCCATCATCGGGAAACCCGGGACCGGGGAGCTGTTTTTT
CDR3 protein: CAIIGKPGTGELFF

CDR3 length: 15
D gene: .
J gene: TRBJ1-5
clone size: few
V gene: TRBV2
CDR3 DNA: TGTGCCAGCAGTGGTGTGAGACGGAGGGTTCAGCCCCAGCATTTT
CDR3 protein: CASSGVRRRVQPQHF

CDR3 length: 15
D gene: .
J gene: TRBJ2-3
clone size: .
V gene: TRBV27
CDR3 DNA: TGTGCCAGCAGTCTAATGGGACTCAGCACAGATACGCAGTATTTT
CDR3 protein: CASSLMGLSTDTQYF

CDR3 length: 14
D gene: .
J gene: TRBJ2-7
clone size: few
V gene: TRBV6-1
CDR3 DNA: TGTGCCAGCAGTGAGGAAGACGGGTCCTACGAGCAGTACTTC
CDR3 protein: CASSEEDGSYEQYF

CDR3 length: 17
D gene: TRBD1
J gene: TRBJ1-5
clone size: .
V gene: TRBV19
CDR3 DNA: TGTGCCAGTAGTGCCCGGGACAGGGGAGTAAGGAATCAGCCCCAGCATTTT
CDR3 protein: CASSARDRGVRNQPQHF

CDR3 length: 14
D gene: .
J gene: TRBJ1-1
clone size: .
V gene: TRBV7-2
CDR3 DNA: TGTGCCAGCAGCTTTAGTACAGGGAACACTGAAGCTTTCTTT
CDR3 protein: CASSFSTGNTEAFF